Below are 27 T cell receptor beta chains sequenced from a single sample in a study of Graves' ophthalmopathy and Graves' hyperthyroidism. The study amplified TCR beta CDR3 regions using RNA transcripts. First-round RT-PCR with HTBI primers preceded a second-round multiplex PCR. In TCRdb, the multiplex PCR reads were re-called with MiXCR into one record per CDR3 protein. Of 500,000 to 600,000 distinct CDR3 sequences listed, about 35% were seen once; the top ten hold about 4.2%. The specimen was peripheral blood or thyroid tissue (not recorded which). These receptors came from an adult man with Graves' hyperthyroidism.

This clonotype occurred many times. The CDR3 DNA reads TGTGCCAGCAGCCAGGGAGACAGGGCCAAACACTCAACTAATGAAAAACTGTTTTTT. Translated: CASSQGDRAKHSTNEKLFF. V usage is TRBV14 and J usage is TRBJ1-4; TRBD1 aligns across 7 bases. Germline V gives CDR1 SGHDN, CDR2 FVKESK. The CDR3 is made up of 19 amino acids. The V gene end was trimmed by 3 bases and the J gene end by 0 bases; junction bases not matched to a gene: 13.

The table lists this clonotype with a few counts. The CDR3 is CSVGAGELFF. As DNA, the CDR3 is TGCAGCGTTGGGGCCGGGGAGCTGTTTTTT. The V call is TRBV29-1, the J call TRBJ2-2; D gene uncertain. Germline assignment: CDR1 SQVTM and CDR2 ANQGSEA. The V end was cut by 4 bases, the J end by 6 bases, with 3 bases between. The length of the CDR3 is 10 residues.

V is TRBV10-3 and J is TRBJ1-1; D ambiguous. V was shortened by 10 bases and J by 3 bases, with 18 bases between the two germline ends. This CDR3 is 14 amino acids long. Germline V gene data show CDR1 as ENHRY and CDR2 as SYGVKD. CDR3 amino acids: CASKALRAHTEAFF. The CDR3 DNA follows: TGTGCCAGCAAAGCCCTCCGGGCGCACACTGAAGCTTTCTTT.

The chain joins TRBV10-3 to TRBJ1-1; D is possibly TRBD1 (6 bases). The CDR3 consists of 14 residues. From germline, CDR1 is ENHRY and CDR2 SYGVKD. Trimming left V 5 bases short and J 0 bases short, with 10 bases between. As DNA, the CDR3 is TGTGCCATCAGTAGGGACAAAATGAACACTGAAGCTTTCTTT. Its protein is CAISRDKMNTEAFF.

The chain joins TRBV19 to TRBJ1-1; 9 positions match TRBD1. V lost 5 bases, J lost 4 bases, and 11 bases stayed unmatched. The germline V gene encodes CDR1 LNHDA and CDR2 SQIVND (reference sequence). CDR3 size: 16 residues. The CDR3, as DNA: TGTGCCAGTAGTGCCCATTACAGGGGGCGCTTCACTGAAGCTTTCTTT. Amino acids: CASSAHYRGRFTEAFF.

This chain connects TRBV6-6 to TRBJ2-7; 8 bases are a match to TRBD2. J was trimmed by 1 base and V by 0 bases; bases with no gene match: 5. Germline lookup yields CDR1 MNHNY and CDR2 SVGAGI (reference sequence). This CDR3 has 16 residues. CDR3 sequence reads: CASSYSLAGGSYEQYF. The CDR3 DNA reads TGTGCCAGCAGTTACTCGTTGGCGGGGGGTTCCTACGAGCAGTACTTC.

The chain couples TRBV7-2 to TRBJ1-2; perhaps TRBD1 as D (5 bases). Trimming stripped 8 bases from V and 8 bases from J, with 21 bases between. Germline V gene lookup returns CDR1 SGHTA and CDR2 FQGNSA. There are 14 residues in the CDR3. The CDR3 DNA reads TGTGCCAGCGTGCCGGGACCCAGCAGTAGGGGCTACACCTTC. This encodes CASVPGPSSRGYTF.

In this sample, this clonotype turned up many times. This rearrangement joins TRBV12-3 or TRBV12-4 to TRBJ1-3; D remains ambiguous. The CDR3 totals 14 residues. V was pared by 1 base and J by 3 bases, with 7 bases between. The CDR3 DNA sequence: TGTGCCAGCAGTTTAGTAGGAGATGGAAACACCATATATTTT. This sequence encodes CASSLVGDGNTIYF.

This clonotype showed up many times. The gene calls are TRBV5-1 and TRBJ2-7, with 7 positions matching TRBD1. V lost 2 bases to trimming and J lost 7 bases; unmatched junction nucleotides: 12. Germline lookup yields CDR1 SGHRS and CDR2 YFSETQ. The CDR3 is made up of 15 amino acids. The CDR3: CASSLSGTANGEQYF. CDR3 sequence (DNA): TGCGCCAGCAGCTTATCCGGGACAGCCAATGGGGAGCAGTACTTC.

Concerning this clonotype itself: Germline and junction disagree at one end, which may indicate a read error. The chain links TRBV2 to TRBJ1-6, with D unresolved. CDR1 and CDR2 (germline): SNHLY, FYNNEI. The CDR3 has 15 amino acids. This chain's CDR3 is CASGQDTVSNSPLHF. The CDR3 DNA sequence: TGCGCCAGCGGCCAAGATACGGTCTCCAATTCACCCCTCCACTTT.

This chain joins TRBV20-1 and TRBJ1-1; maybe TRBD1 (6 bases). Trimming pared 4 bases from V and 3 bases from J, leaving 12 bases between. Germline V gene data show CDR1 as DFQATT and CDR2 as SNEGSKA (reference sequence). The CDR3 totals 13 residues. CDR3 nucleotide sequence: TGCAGTGCTAATAGCGGGGGCTACACTGAAGCTTTCTTT. As protein: CSANSGGYTEAFF.

The genes are TRBV6-5 and TRBJ1-1; the D is unclear. The CDR3 runs to 14 residues. Trimming removed 6 bases at V and 0 bases at J, with 11 bases between. The germline V gene has CDR1 MNHEY and CDR2 SVGAGI. The CDR3 nucleotides are TGTGCCAGCAGGCAGGAGGGATTGAACACTGAAGCTTTCTTT. It translates to CASRQEGLNTEAFF.

The CDR3 DNA reads as TGTGCCAGCGGCTTACGGGGGGGATCCTATAATTCACCCCTCCACTTT. It specifies CASGLRGGSYNSPLHF. The V and J genes are TRBV6-1 and TRBJ1-6; TRBD1 might be the D (5 bases). The CDR3 runs to 16 residues. In germline, CDR1 is MNHNS, CDR2 SASEGT. V was clipped by 8 bases and J by 1 base, with 15 bases between them.

In this sample, this clonotype turned up many times. V gene TRBV9 combines with J gene TRBJ2-5; TRBD2 aligns across 9 bases. With V trimmed by 0 bases and J by 5 bases, 8 bases remained unmatched. This CDR3 is built from 16 residues. Looked up from germline, CDR1 is SGDLS and CDR2 is YYNGEE. The CDR3 region is CASSVGGGGARETQYF. Here the CDR3 DNA reads TGTGCCAGCAGCGTAGGTGGCGGGGGGGCCCGGGAGACCCAGTACTTC.

The sample holds a few counts of this clonotype. This chain connects TRBV12-3 or TRBV12-4 to TRBJ2-7; 10 bases map to TRBD1. This CDR3 region has 16 residues. The V gene end was trimmed by 5 bases and the J gene end by 5 bases; junction bases not matched to a gene: 12. The chain's CDR3 is CASSRAVGTGAHEQYF. As DNA, the CDR3 is TGTGCCAGCAGTCGAGCGGTCGGGACAGGGGCCCACGAGCAGTACTTC.

On this clonotype itself: The final CDR3 position lacks the conserved phenylalanine or tryptophan, pointing to a likely read error. No DNA is shown, since the ends of the CDR3 on it are uncertain; the CDR3 is the one TCRdb lists. This sequence joins TRBV2 and TRBJ1-5; no DNA check was done on the table's D call, TRBD1. The CDR3 has 15 amino acids, counting both end residues. Germline V CDR1 and CDR2: SNHLY, FYNNEI. CDR3 in amino acids: CASRPGRGVYQPQHL.

This clonotype was detected ten times or more. The chain joins TRBV7-8 to TRBJ2-5; D gene ambiguous. Germline-derived CDR1 and CDR2 are SGHVS and FQNEAQ. V lost 8 bases and J lost 5, with 18 bases in between. The CDR3 runs 14 residues. This CDR3 reads CASAKMGPRETQYF. The CDR3 DNA reads as TGTGCCAGCGCCAAAATGGGCCCTCGGGAGACCCAGTACTTC.

CDR3 nucleotides: TGCAGCGCTTTGGGACAGGGCTATGGCTACACCTTC. Translating gives CSALGQGYGYTF. This chain links TRBV29-1 with TRBJ1-2; 9 nucleotides align to TRBD1. Germline V lookup: CDR1 SQVTM, CDR2 ANQGSEA. J gave up 4 bases and V 7 bases, and 4 bases lay outside the gene matches. This CDR3 is 12 amino acids long. Full variable domain (missing parts from reference TRBV29-1 and TRBJ1-2): SAVISQKPSRDICQRGTSLTIQCQVDSQVTMMFWYRQQPGQSLTLIATANQGSEATYESGFVIDKFPISRPNLTFSTLTVSNMSPEDSSIYLCSALGQGYGYTFGSGTRLTVV.

This clonotype was seen many times. V gene TRBV29-1 combines with J gene TRBJ1-2; D uncertain. Trimming stripped 0 bases from V and 8 bases from J, with 13 bases between. CDR3 length equals 13 residues. Germline assignment: CDR1 SQVTM and CDR2 ANQGSEA. DNA for the CDR3: TGCAGCGTTGAAGATAGGCGTTCGGGAGGCTACACCTTC. Amino acid sequence: CSVEDRRSGGYTF. Using reference TRBV29-1 and TRBJ1-2 for the parts outside the CDR3, the full variable domain is SAVISQKPSRDICQRGTSLTIQCQVDSQVTMMFWYRQQPGQSLTLIATANQGSEATYESGFVIDKFPISRPNLTFSTLTVSNMSPEDSSIYLCSVEDRRSGGYTFGSGTRLTVV.

The chain carries TRBV7-9 and TRBJ1-2; 7 bases map to TRBD1. The J segment lost 8 bases and the V segment lost 3 bases, leaving 6 bases of the junction unmatched. CDR1 and CDR2 (germline): SEHNR, FQNEAQ (reference sequence). CDR3 length: 13 residues. The CDR3 DNA is TGTGCCAGCAGCTTGGGGGACAGTCTCGGCTACACCTTC. It is translated as CASSLGDSLGYTF.

The chain couples TRBV7-2 to TRBJ1-5; 9 bases are shared with TRBD1. V dropped 2 bases and J dropped 4; count of bases not matched to a gene: 6. This CDR3 has 16 amino acids. CDR1 and CDR2 (germline): SGHTA, FQGNSA. The CDR3 is CASSLFGDRVNQPQHF. The CDR3 DNA reads as TGTGCCAGCAGCTTATTTGGGGACAGGGTGAATCAGCCCCAGCATTTT.

This clonotype showed up many times. The chain couples TRBV7-9 to TRBJ2-5; D is tentatively TRBD1 or TRBD2 (6 bases each). Trimming removed 5 bases from V and 1 base from J, with 14 bases in between. CDR3 length equals 15 residues. Germline CDR1 is SEHNR and CDR2 is FQNEAQ (reference sequence). The DNA for the CDR3 is TGTGCCAGCAGCCCCCGGGGGCGGGTCCAAGAGACCCAGTACTTC. Translation: CASSPRGRVQETQYF.

This clonotype was counted many times. J is TRBJ2-5 and V is TRBV5-6; a weak D match, TRBD2 (5 bases). CDR1 and CDR2 (germline): SGHDT, YYEEEE. The CDR3 totals 14 residues. Trimming left V 0 bases short and J 3 bases short, with 9 bases between. The CDR3 DNA is TGTGCCAGCAGCTTGGATGAGGGCGAAGAGACCCAGTACTTC. Its translation is CASSLDEGEETQYF. Full variable domain (missing parts from reference TRBV5-6 and TRBJ2-5): DAGVTQSPTHLIKTRGQQVTLRCSPKSGHDTVSWYQQALGQGPQFIFQYYEEEERQRGNFPDRFSGHQFPNYSSELNVNALLLGDSALYLCASSLDEGEETQYFGPGTRLLVL.

The V call is TRBV7-8, the J call TRBJ2-5; D call uncertain. The V gene lost 0 bases and the J gene lost 9 bases, with 17 bases spanning the gap. CDR1 and CDR2 (germline): SGHVS, FQNEAQ. The CDR3 spans 15 residues. The CDR3 sequence is CASSLAGRSNQPQYF. The CDR3 DNA reads TGTGCCAGCAGCTTAGCGGGAAGGAGCAATCAGCCCCAGTACTTC.

In the case of this clonotype: A much larger clonotype is one base distant, so this may be a read error. CDR3 residues: CASSLIFGLNYGYAF. In nucleotides, the CDR3 is TGTGCCAGCAGTTTGATCTTCGGGTTGAACTATGGCTACGCCTTC. This chain links TRBV12-3 or TRBV12-4 with TRBJ1-2; D not resolved. The CDR3 sequence is 15 residues long.

Note on this clonotype: A single base separates this from a much larger clone, so it may be a read error. The CDR3 region is CASSLFRPRGNTGELFF. The CDR3 DNA sequence: TGTGCCAGCAGCTTATTTCGGCCAAGGGGGAACACCGGGGAGCTGTTTTTT. The chain employs TRBV7-2 and TRBJ2-2; D perhaps matches TRBD1 (5 bases). V shed 2 bases and J shed 1 base, with 14 bases lying between them. Germline CDR1 is SGHTA and CDR2 is FQGNSA. The CDR3 is 17 amino acids.

In this sample, this clonotype turned up many times. The V call is TRBV7-9, the J call TRBJ2-7; D tentatively reads TRBD1 or TRBD2 (5 bases each). CDR1 and CDR2 from the germline V gene are SEHNR and FQNEAQ (reference sequence). Trimming took off 2 bases at V and 2 bases at J, with 7 bases between the two ends. This CDR3 contains 13 residues. CDR3 sequence: CASSLRDPYEQYF. CDR3 in DNA: TGTGCCAGCAGCTTAAGGGACCCCTACGAGCAGTACTTC.